This T cell receptor (beta chain) stems from a study of blood T cell repertoires in COVID-19. Study at large: Acute-phase and convalescent COVID-19 samples originated in the United States, Italy and Spain. The analysed material was cDNA or gDNA that came from T cells, B-cell-depleted T cells, or PBMCs.

Study processing details: Using reference gene primer amplification, nucleated cell counts were estimated. Only in-frame clones appear in the TCRdb table, and some are missing; sequencing was by immunoSEQ multiplex PCR. V and J calls and clone size are as listed in that table; D and trimming were resolved from the DNA. The table has approximately 260,000 clones, roughly 80% seen once; the top ten hold approximately 9.4%. The CDR3 extends over 12 amino acids. Germline CDR1 reads MDHEN; CDR2 reads SYDVKM. V shed 6 bases and J shed 5 bases, with 10 bases lying between them. The sequencing input was peripheral blood. The V call is TRBV28, the J call TRBJ1-1; weak D call: TRBD1 (5 bases). This clonotype was sampled from a woman older than 75 with acute or convalescent COVID-19. The CDR3 DNA is TGTGCCAGCAGACCACAGGAAACTGAAGCTTTCTTT. Translation: CASRPQETEAFF.